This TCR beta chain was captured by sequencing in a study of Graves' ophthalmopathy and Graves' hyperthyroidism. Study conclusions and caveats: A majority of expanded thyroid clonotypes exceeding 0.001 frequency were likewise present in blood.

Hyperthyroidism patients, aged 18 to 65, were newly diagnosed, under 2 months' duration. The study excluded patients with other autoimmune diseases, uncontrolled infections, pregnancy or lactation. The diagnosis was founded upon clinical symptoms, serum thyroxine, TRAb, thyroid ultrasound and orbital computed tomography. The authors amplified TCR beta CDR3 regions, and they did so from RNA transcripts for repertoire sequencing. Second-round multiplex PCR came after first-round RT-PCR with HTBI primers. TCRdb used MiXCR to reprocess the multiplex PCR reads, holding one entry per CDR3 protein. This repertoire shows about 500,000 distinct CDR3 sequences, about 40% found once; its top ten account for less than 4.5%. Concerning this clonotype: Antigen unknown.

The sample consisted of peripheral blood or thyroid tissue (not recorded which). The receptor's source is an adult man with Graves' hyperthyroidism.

The CDR3 region has the DNA TGTGCCAGCAGTTTGATGGGGGCAGCGGGGGATTACAATGAGCAGTTCTTC. Translation gives CASSLMGAAGDYNEQFF. The chain joins TRBV12-3 or TRBV12-4 to TRBJ2-5; TRBD2 agrees at 8 bases. The DNA end lines up better with TRBJ2-1; the J call may be wrong. The CDR3 totals 17 residues.